This T cell receptor (beta chain) is from a study of blood T cell repertoires in COVID-19. Overall study: Researchers got acute and convalescent COVID-19 samples from the United States, Italy and Spain. PBMCs, B-cell-depleted T cells, or T cells provided the cDNA or gDNA that made up the material.

V was clipped by 4 bases and J by 4 bases, with 9 bases between them. Germline V gene lookup returns CDR1 SGDLS and CDR2 YYNGEE. CDR3 length: 13 residues. The cohort comprised adults aged 18 to 89 years residing in under 25 US areas. Participants had their cohort set by participant-reported clinical history. Repertoires were generated with immunoSEQ multiplex PCR, while TCRdb's copy carries only in-frame clones and drops some. The sample includes roughly 200,000 clones, roughly 82% seen only once; the top ten take 5% to 7%. This chain links TRBV9 with TRBJ1-5; D is perhaps TRBD1 (6 bases). Sequences were obtained from PBMCs or T cells enriched from blood (not recorded which). This receptor was obtained from a man aged 35 to 55 with acute COVID-19. The CDR3 loop is CASSPTGNQPQHF. The CDR3 bases are TGTGCCAGCAGCCCCACAGGGAATCAGCCCCAGCATTTT.